A single sample is the source of the 6 T cell receptor beta chains below, sequenced in a study of shared clonotypes between healthy human individuals. This table comes from immunoSEQ multiplex PCR, and its TCRdb copy is limited to in-frame clones, with some not included. Of 2,100,000 or so clones listed, approximately 94% are singletons. Sequencing was done on a sample of naive CD4+ T cells sorted from blood. Subset reported: CD45RA+ positively selected. The receptors originated from a man aged 18 to 29 in good health.

The rearrangement joins TRBV7-8 to TRBJ2-7; unclear D gene. The V and J ends lost 5 bases and 1 base respectively, with 12 bases between them. Germline V lookup: CDR1 SGHVS, CDR2 FQNEAQ. The CDR3 runs 14 residues. The CDR3 sequence: CASSVGRISYEQYF. CDR3 DNA: TGTGCCAGCAGCGTGGGCCGAATATCCTACGAGCAGTACTTC. Drawing the rest from reference TRBV7-8 and TRBJ2-7, the complete variable domain is GAGVSQSPRYKVAKRGQDVALRCDPISGHVSLFWYQQALGQGPEFLTYFQNEAQLDKSGLPSDRFFAERPEGSVSTLKIQRTQQEDSAVYLCASSVGRISYEQYFGPGTRLTVT.

The rearrangement joins TRBV5-6 to TRBJ1-5; D is unresolved. Looked up from germline, CDR1 is SGHDT and CDR2 is YYEEEE. The CDR3 loop spans 14 amino acids. With 0 bases removed from V and 6 bases from J, the gap between germline ends came to 10 bases. In DNA form, the CDR3 reads TGTGCCAGCAGCTTGGGTGGGCTGGGTCAGCCCCAGCATTTT. It codes for CASSLGGLGQPQHF.

This clone was seen a few times. The J gene is TRBJ2-1, the V gene TRBV28, with 12 bases identical to TRBD2. Germline CDR1 MDHEN, CDR2 SYDVKM. Losses at the gene ends were 7 bases for V and 6 bases for J; bases not matched to a gene: 7. The CDR3 is 15 amino acids. The CDR3 region is CASTTSGGGVNEQFF. CDR3 bases: TGTGCCAGCACGACTAGCGGGGGCGGGGTCAATGAGCAGTTCTTC.

This sequence joins TRBV11-2 and TRBJ2-1; 12 bases fit TRBD2. This CDR3 has 16 amino acids. Germline CDR1 and CDR2: SGHAT and FQNNGV. V shed 3 bases, J shed 3 bases, and the junction held 3 bases outside the gene matches. CDR3 DNA sequence: TGTGCCAGCAGCTTGGAACTAGCGGGGGGCTACAATGAGCAGTTCTTC. Its protein is CASSLELAGGYNEQFF.

Notes on this clone: This sample includes further DNA sequences coding for the same CDR3. V usage is TRBV2 and J usage is TRBJ2-5; 8 nucleotides agree with TRBD2. Looked up from germline, CDR1 is SNHLY and CDR2 is FYNNEI. The CDR3 is 13 residues long. Germline trimming cut 9 bases from V and 2 bases from J; bases unmatched to any gene: 5. In DNA form, the CDR3 reads TGTGCCAGTGGAGGGACTAGACAAGAGACCCAGTACTTC. Amino acid sequence: CASGGTRQETQYF. Supplemented by reference TRBV2 and TRBJ2-5, the full variable domain reads EPEVTQTPSHQVTQMGQEVILRCVPISNHLYFYWYRQILGQKVEFLVSFYNNEISEKSEIFDDQFSVERPDGSNFTLKIRSTKLEDSAMYFCASGGTRQETQYFGPGTRLLVL.

The rearrangement uses TRBV6-5 and TRBJ1-6; D remains ambiguous. The V gene lost 1 base and the J gene lost 8 bases, with 15 bases spanning the gap. The CDR3 is made up of 16 amino acids. Germline V gene lookup returns CDR1 MNHEY and CDR2 SVGAGI. The CDR3 coding sequence is TGTGCCAGCAGTTACTTTATGGCCTCACGGGATTCACCCCTCCACTTT. Translated: CASSYFMASRDSPLHF.